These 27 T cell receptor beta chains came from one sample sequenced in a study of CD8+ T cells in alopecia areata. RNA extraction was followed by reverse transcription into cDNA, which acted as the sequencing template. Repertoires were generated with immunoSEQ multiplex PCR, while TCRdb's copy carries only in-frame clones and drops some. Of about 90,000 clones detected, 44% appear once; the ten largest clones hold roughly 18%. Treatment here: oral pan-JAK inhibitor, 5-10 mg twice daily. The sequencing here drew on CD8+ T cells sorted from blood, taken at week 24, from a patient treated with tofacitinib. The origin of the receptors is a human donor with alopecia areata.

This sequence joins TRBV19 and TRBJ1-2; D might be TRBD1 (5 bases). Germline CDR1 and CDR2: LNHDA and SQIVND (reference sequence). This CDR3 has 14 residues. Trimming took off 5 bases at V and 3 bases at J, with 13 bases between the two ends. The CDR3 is CASSVGTVDYGYTF. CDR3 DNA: TGTGCCAGTAGTGTCGGGACGGTGGACTATGGCTACACCTTC.

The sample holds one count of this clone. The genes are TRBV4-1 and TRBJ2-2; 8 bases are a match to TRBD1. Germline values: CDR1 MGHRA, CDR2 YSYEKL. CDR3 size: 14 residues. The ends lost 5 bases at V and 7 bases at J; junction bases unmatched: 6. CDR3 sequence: CASSTTGVRGELFF. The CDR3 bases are TGCGCCAGCAGCACGACAGGGGTCCGCGGGGAGCTGTTTTTT.

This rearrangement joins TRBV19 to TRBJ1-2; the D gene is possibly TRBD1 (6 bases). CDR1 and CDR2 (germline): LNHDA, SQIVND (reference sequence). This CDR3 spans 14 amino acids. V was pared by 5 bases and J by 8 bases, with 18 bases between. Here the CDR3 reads CASSFLTGTTGYTF. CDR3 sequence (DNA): TGTGCCAGTAGTTTCCTGACAGGAACAACCGGCTACACCTTC.

CDR3 sequence reads: CASSQSTKIPDRASNEKLFF. DNA of the CDR3: TGCGCCAGCAGTCAATCCACAAAAATCCCGGACCGCGCTTCTAATGAAAAACTGTTTTTT. The chain is built from TRBV23-1 and TRBJ1-4, with D unresolved. TRBV23-1 is labeled an ORF, and its function is uncertain. The CDR3 is made up of 20 amino acids. Trimming cost V 0 bases and J 3 bases, with 23 bases left between them.

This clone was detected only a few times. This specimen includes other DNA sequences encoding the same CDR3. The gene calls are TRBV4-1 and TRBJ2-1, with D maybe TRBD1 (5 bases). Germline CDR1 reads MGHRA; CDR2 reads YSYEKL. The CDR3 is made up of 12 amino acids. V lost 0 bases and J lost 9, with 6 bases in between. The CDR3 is CASSQDRVEQFF. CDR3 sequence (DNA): TGCGCCAGCAGCCAAGACAGGGTTGAGCAGTTCTTC.

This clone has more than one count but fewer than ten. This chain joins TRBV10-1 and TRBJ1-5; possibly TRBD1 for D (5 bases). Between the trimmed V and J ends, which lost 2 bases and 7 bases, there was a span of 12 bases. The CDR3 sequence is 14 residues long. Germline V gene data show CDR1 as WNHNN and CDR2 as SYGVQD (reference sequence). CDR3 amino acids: CASSEEGWEQPQHF. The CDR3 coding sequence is TGCGCCAGCAGTGAGGAGGGGTGGGAACAGCCCCAGCATTTT.

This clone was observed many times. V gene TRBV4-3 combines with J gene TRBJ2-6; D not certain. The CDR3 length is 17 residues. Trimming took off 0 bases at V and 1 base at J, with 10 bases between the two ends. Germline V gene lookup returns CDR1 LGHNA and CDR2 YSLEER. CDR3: CASSQDLGGSGANVLTF. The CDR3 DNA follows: TGCGCCAGCAGCCAAGATCTAGGCGGTTCTGGGGCCAACGTCCTGACTTTC.

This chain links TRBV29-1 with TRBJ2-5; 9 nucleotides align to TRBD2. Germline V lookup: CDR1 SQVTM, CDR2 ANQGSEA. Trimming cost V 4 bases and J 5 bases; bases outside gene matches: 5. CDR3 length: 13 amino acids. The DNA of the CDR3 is TGCAGCGTTGTGTCTAGCGGGATGGAGACCCAGTACTTC. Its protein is CSVVSSGMETQYF.

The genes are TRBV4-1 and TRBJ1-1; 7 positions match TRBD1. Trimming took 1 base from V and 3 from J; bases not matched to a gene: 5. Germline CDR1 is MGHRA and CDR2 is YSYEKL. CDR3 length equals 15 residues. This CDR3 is CASSQATGQYTEAFF. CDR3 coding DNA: TGCGCCAGCAGCCAAGCTACGGGACAGTACACTGAAGCTTTCTTT.

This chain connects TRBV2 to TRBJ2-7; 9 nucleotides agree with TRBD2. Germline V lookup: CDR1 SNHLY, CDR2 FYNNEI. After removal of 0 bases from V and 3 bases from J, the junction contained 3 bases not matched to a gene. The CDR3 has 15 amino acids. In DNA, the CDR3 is TGTGCCAGCAGTGAAGCGACTAGCGGACTCTACGAGCAGTACTTC. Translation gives CASSEATSGLYEQYF.

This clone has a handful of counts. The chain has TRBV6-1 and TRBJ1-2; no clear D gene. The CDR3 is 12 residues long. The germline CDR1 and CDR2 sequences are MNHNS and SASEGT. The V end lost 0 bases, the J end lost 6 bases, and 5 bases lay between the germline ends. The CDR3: CASSEATHGYTF. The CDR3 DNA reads TGTGCCAGCAGTGAAGCGACCCATGGCTACACCTTC.

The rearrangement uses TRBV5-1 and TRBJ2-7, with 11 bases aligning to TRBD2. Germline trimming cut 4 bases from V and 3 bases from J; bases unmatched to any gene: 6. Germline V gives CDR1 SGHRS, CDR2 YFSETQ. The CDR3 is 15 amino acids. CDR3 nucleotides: TGCGCCAGCAGCGTTGGGACTAGCGGAAACTACGAGCAGTACTTC. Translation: CASSVGTSGNYEQYF.

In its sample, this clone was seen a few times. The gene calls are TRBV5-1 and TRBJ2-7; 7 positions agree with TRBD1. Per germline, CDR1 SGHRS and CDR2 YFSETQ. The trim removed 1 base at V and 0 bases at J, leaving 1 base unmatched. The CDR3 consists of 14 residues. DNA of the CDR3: TGCGCCAGCAGCTTGAAGGGGGCCTCCTACGAGCAGTACTTC. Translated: CASSLKGASYEQYF.

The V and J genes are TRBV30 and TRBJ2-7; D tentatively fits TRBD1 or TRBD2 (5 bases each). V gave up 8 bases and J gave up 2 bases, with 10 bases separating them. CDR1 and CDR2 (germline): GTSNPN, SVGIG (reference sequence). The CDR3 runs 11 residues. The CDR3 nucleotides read TGTGCCGCACGAGGGGCCTACGAGCAGTACTTC. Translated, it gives CAARGAYEQYF.

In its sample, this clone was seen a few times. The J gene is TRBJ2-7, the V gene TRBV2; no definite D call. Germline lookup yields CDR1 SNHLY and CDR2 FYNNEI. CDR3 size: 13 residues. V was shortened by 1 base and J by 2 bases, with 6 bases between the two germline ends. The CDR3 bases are TGTGCCAGCAGTGAAGAGGCAGCCTACGAGCAGTACTTC. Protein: CASSEEAAYEQYF.

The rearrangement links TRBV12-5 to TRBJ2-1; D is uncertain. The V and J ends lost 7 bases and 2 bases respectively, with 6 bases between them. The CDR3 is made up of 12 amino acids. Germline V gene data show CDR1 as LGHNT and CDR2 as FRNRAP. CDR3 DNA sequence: TGTGCTAGTGCTGTAGCCTACAATGAGCAGTTCTTC. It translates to CASAVAYNEQFF.

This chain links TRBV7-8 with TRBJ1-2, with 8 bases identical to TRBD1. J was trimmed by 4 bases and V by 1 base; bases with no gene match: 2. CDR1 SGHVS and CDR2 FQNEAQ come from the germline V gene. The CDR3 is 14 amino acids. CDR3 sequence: CASSLGTGGYGYTF. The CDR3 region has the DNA TGTGCCAGCAGCTTAGGCACAGGGGGCTATGGCTACACCTTC.

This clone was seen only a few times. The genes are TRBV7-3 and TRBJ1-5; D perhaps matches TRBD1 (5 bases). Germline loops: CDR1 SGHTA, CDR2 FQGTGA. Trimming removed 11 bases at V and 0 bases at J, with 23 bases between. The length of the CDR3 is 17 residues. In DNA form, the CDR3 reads TGTGCCGTCTGTGGGGGTGAAAATCTTGATAGCAATCAGCCCCAGCATTTT. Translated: CAVCGGENLDSNQPQHF.

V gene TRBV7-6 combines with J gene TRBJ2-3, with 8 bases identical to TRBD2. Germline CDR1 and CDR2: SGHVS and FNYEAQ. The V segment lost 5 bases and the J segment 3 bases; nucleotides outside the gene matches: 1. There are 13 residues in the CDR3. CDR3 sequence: CASSAGGTDTQYF. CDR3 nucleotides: TGTGCCAGCAGCGCGGGGGGAACAGATACGCAGTATTTT.

CDR3 DNA sequence: TGTGCCAGCAGCTTAGCGCTTAGGACAGGGATAAACTATGGCTACACCTTC. Its translation: CASSLALRTGINYGYTF. This chain uses TRBV7-2 with TRBJ1-2; 8 nucleotides align to TRBD1. Germline V gene lookup returns CDR1 SGHTA and CDR2 FQGNSA. Trimming removed 0 bases from V and 2 bases from J; junction bases left unmatched: 8. The CDR3 has 17 residues.

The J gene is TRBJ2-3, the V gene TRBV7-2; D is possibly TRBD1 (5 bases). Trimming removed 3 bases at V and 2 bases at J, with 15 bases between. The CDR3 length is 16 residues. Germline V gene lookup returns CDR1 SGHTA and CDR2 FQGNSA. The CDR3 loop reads CASSFDGQGLTDTQYF. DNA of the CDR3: TGTGCCAGCAGCTTCGACGGACAAGGGCTCACAGATACGCAGTATTTT.

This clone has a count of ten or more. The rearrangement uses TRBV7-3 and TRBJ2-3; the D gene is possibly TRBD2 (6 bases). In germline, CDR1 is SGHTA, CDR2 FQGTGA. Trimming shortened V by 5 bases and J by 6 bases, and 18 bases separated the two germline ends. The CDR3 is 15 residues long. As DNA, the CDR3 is TGTGCCAGCAGCCGGGGAGGCTCGATCCCTGATACGCAGTATTTT. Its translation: CASSRGGSIPDTQYF.

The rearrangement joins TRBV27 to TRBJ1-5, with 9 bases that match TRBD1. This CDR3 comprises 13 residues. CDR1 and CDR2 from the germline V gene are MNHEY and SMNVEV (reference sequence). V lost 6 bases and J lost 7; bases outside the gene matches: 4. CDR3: CASRGTGSQPQHF. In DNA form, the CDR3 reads TGTGCCAGCAGGGGGACAGGGAGCCAGCCCCAGCATTTT.

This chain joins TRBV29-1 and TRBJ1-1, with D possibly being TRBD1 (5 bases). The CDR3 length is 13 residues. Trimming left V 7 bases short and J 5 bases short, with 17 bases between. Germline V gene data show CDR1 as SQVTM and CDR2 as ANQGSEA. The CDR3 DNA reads TGCAGCGCCCCGGGCCGGGGGGGAACTGAAGCTTTCTTT. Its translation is CSAPGRGGTEAFF.

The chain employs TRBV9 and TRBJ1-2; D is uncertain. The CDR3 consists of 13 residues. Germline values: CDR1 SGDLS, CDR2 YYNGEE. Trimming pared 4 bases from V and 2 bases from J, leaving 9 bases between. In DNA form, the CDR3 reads TGTGCCAGCAGCTCCGCCCGGAACTATGGCTACACCTTC. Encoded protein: CASSSARNYGYTF.

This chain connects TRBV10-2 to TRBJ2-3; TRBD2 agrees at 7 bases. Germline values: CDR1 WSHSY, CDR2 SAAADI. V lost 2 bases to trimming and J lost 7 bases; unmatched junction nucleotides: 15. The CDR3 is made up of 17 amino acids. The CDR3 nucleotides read TGCGCCAGCAGTGAGGGTCGGGTAGCGGGCCTACATCATACGCAGTATTTT. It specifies CASSEGRVAGLHHTQYF.

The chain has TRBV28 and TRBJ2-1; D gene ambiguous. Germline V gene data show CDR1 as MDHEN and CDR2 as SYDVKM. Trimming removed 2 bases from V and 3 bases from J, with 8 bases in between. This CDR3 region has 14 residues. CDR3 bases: TGTGCCAGCAGTTTAGCGGATAACTACAATGAGCAGTTCTTC. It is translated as CASSLADNYNEQFF.